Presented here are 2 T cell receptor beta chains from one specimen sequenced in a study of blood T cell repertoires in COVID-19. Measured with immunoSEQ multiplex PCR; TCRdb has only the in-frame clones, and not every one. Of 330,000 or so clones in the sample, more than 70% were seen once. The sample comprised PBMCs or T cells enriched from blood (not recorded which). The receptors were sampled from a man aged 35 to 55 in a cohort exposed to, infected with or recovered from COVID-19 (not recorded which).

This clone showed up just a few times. The CDR3 DNA follows: TGTGCCAGCAGCCGGACTAGCGGAAACTACAATGAGCAGTTCTTC. This gives the protein CASSRTSGNYNEQFF. The chain carries TRBV7-9 and TRBJ2-1; TRBD2 aligns across 10 bases. This CDR3 region has 15 residues. Germline trimming cut 5 bases from V and 3 bases from J; bases unmatched to any gene: 4. Germline V gene data show CDR1 as SEHNR and CDR2 as FQNEAQ (reference sequence). The entire variable domain, with the rest obtained from reference TRBV7-9 and TRBJ2-1, is as follows: DTGVSQNPRHKITKRGQNVTFRCDPISEHNRLYWYRQTLGQGPEFLTYFQNEAQLEKSRLLSDRFSAERPKGSFSTLEIQRTEQGDSAMYLCASSRTSGNYNEQFFGPGTRLTVL.

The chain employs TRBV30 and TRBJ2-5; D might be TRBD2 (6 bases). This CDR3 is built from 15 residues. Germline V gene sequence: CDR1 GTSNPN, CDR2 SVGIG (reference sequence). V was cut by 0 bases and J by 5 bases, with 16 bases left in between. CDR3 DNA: TGTGCCTGGAGTGTATTCACGACTAGTCTGGAGACCCAGTACTTC. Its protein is CAWSVFTTSLETQYF.